This T cell receptor (beta chain) was captured by sequencing in a study of blood T cell repertoires in COVID-19. As handled by the study authors: Estimation of nucleated cell counts was performed using reference gene primer amplification. Data came from immunoSEQ multiplex PCR; TCRdb stores just in-frame clones and leaves some out. V, J and clone size were drawn from that table, and D and trimming were deduced from the DNA. The sample holds tens of thousands of clones; 70% to 85% are singletons and the top ten take about 2.6%. The CDR3 runs 14 residues. V dropped 2 bases and J dropped 12; count of bases not matched to a gene: 12. Germline-derived CDR1 and CDR2 are LNHDA and SQIVND (reference sequence).

The gene calls are TRBV19 and TRBJ1-1, with 7 bases lining up with TRBD1. This receptor was identified in a woman aged 60-70 years with acute or convalescent COVID-19. What was sequenced was peripheral blood. CDR3 bases: TGTGCCAGTAGTATAATCGAGGGACAGATTTATCCTTTCTTT. Residues: CASSIIEGQIYPFF.